The T cell receptor beta chain under discussion was sequenced for a study of identical twins. General observations from the study: Insertions were fewer in abundant cord blood beta clonotypes, whereas memory repertoires showed none of this pattern. Twin pairs had excess sharing that was weaker in beta out-of-frame sequences. Cross-sectional statistical analysis, not tracking of the same donors, underpinned the conclusions.

With V trimmed by 6 bases and J by 4 bases, 7 bases remained unmatched. This CDR3 has 15 residues. The germline V gene encodes CDR1 SGHAT and CDR2 FQNNGV. Template switching added a universal primer site, and cDNA bore unique molecular identifiers. TCRdb reprocessed the 5' RACE reads with MiXCR, giving one entry per CDR3 protein. The data show 350,000 or so distinct CDR3 sequences, around 9% seen once. This clonotype was seen only a few times. Its cognate antigen is unknown. This sequence joins TRBV11-2 and TRBJ2-1; the match to TRBD1 covers 9 bases. The specimen sequenced was naive T cells sorted from blood. The receptor comes from a woman aged 45-60 years in good health. The CDR3 here is CASRRQGQGYNEQFF. The CDR3 region has the DNA TGTGCCAGCAGACGGCAGGGACAGGGATACAATGAGCAGTTCTTC.